Listed here are 16 T cell receptor beta chains from one sample, sequenced in a study of T cell changes during pregnancy in multiple sclerosis. TCRdb's copy holds only in-frame clones and misses some; the assay was immunoSEQ multiplex PCR. Here the sample spans roughly 90,000 clones, around 90% being singletons. This specimen was peripheral blood, taken in the first trimester of pregnancy. The receptors originated from a female donor in good health, enrolled as a control in a pregnancy study.

The rearrangement uses TRBV7-9 and TRBJ1-2, with D possibly TRBD1 on 5 matching bases. The V end was cut by 7 bases, the J end by 4 bases, with 10 bases between. Germline CDR1 and CDR2: SEHNR and FQNEAQ (reference sequence). The length of the CDR3 is 12 residues. The CDR3 spells CASTDSFYGYTF. CDR3 bases: TGTGCCAGCACCGACAGTTTCTATGGCTACACCTTC. Full variable domain (rest looked up from reference TRBV7-9 and TRBJ1-2): DTGVSQNPRHKITKRGQNVTFRCDPISEHNRLYWYRQTLGQGPEFLTYFQNEAQLEKSRLLSDRFSAERPKGSFSTLEIQRTEQGDSAMYLCASTDSFYGYTFGSGTRLTVV.

This chain links TRBV13 with TRBJ2-5, with a weak D call TRBD1 (5 bases). CDR3 length: 14 residues. CDR1 and CDR2 (germline): PRHDT, FYEKMQ (reference sequence). Trimming cost V 2 bases and J 1 base, with 8 bases left between them. The CDR3 sequence is CASSLRTLQETQYF. The CDR3 DNA reads as TGTGCCAGCAGCTTACGGACACTCCAAGAGACCCAGTACTTC. The full variable domain, its missing parts supplied by reference TRBV13 and TRBJ2-5, is AAGVIQSPRHLIKEKRETATLKCYPIPRHDTVYWYQQGPGQDPQFLISFYEKMQSDKGSIPDRFSAQQFSDYHSELNMSSLELGDSALYFCASSLRTLQETQYFGPGTRLLVL.

The chain carries TRBV5-1 and TRBJ2-1; the match to TRBD1 covers 8 bases. This CDR3 spans 15 amino acids. The J segment lost 7 bases and the V segment lost 3 bases, leaving 9 bases of the junction unmatched. Germline lookup yields CDR1 SGHRS and CDR2 YFSETQ. CDR3 in DNA: TGCGCCAGCAGCTCAAACACAGGGGGATATAATGAGCAGTTCTTC. Translation: CASSSNTGGYNEQFF.

The chain employs TRBV11-3 and TRBJ2-5, with TRBD2 identical over 10 bases. CDR1 and CDR2 from the germline V gene are SGHNT and YENEEA. The CDR3 consists of 17 residues. Losses at the gene ends were 1 base for V and 2 bases for J; bases not matched to a gene: 7. CDR3 amino acids: CASSLGSGGRVQETQYF. DNA for the CDR3: TGTGCCAGCAGCTTAGGTAGCGGGGGGCGAGTACAAGAGACCCAGTACTTC.

The chain recombines TRBV6-6 with TRBJ2-1, with 7 bases aligning to TRBD1. With 8 bases clipped from V and 7 bases from J, the junction kept 5 bases outside the gene matches. Per germline, CDR1 MNHNY and CDR2 SVGAGI (reference sequence). The CDR3 has 12 amino acids. In DNA, the CDR3 is TGTGCCAGCGGGGACAGCGAGAATGAGCAGTTCTTC. It codes for CASGDSENEQFF.

About this clone itself: Distinct nucleotide sequences in the sample also encode this CDR3. This sequence joins TRBV5-5 and TRBJ2-1, with 10 bases fitting TRBD2. Trimming removed 0 bases from V and 3 bases from J; junction bases left unmatched: 3. The CDR3 totals 16 residues. Per the germline V gene, CDR1 is SGHKS and CDR2 is YYEKEE (reference sequence). The CDR3: CASSLAASGGYNEQFF. The CDR3 DNA follows: TGTGCCAGCAGCTTGGCGGCTAGCGGGGGCTACAATGAGCAGTTCTTC.

The J gene is TRBJ2-7, the V gene TRBV4-3, with D possibly TRBD1 on 5 matching bases. V was clipped by 0 bases and J by 6 bases, with 24 bases between them. The CDR3 loop spans 18 amino acids. CDR1 is LGHNA and CDR2 is YSLEER in the germline V gene. The chain's CDR3 is CASSQDLRATVRLVEQYF. The DNA for the CDR3 is TGCGCCAGCAGCCAAGATCTAAGGGCGACAGTACGATTAGTCGAGCAGTACTTC.

V usage is TRBV7-2 and J usage is TRBJ1-3; D gene ambiguous. V was shortened by 5 bases and J by 0 bases, with 8 bases between the two germline ends. Germline loops: CDR1 SGHTA, CDR2 FQGNSA. The CDR3 has 14 residues. CDR3 region: CASSPGNSGNTIYF. CDR3 nucleotide sequence: TGTGCCAGCAGCCCAGGCAACTCTGGAAACACCATATATTTT.

This clone was picked up a small number of times. This specimen includes other DNA sequences encoding the same CDR3. V and J are TRBV30 and TRBJ1-5; no firm D call. CDR1 and CDR2 (germline): GTSNPN, SVGIG (reference sequence). V lost 0 bases and J 7 bases, leaving 10 bases between the germline ends. The CDR3 totals 13 residues. CDR3 sequence reads: CAWSVRGSQPQHF. The CDR3, as DNA: TGTGCCTGGAGTGTCCGGGGAAGCCAGCCCCAGCATTTT.

The chain joins TRBV27 to TRBJ1-5; no reliable D call. CDR3 length equals 14 residues. CDR1 and CDR2 from the germline V gene are MNHEY and SMNVEV (reference sequence). V lost 8 bases, J lost 1 base, and 12 bases lay in between. The CDR3 sequence: CASRLTVSNQPQHF. CDR3 nucleotides: TGTGCCAGCCGCTTGACTGTGAGCAATCAGCCCCAGCATTTT.

This clone was seen once. The gene calls are TRBV4-1 and TRBJ1-1; D unclear. V was trimmed by 11 bases and J by 1 base, leaving 11 bases between them. The CDR3 is made up of 12 amino acids. Germline V CDR1 and CDR2: MGHRA, YSYEKL. DNA for the CDR3: TGCGCCTCCGGAAGCGGGAACACTGAAGCTTTCTTT. Its protein product is CASGSGNTEAFF.

J is TRBJ2-2 and V is TRBV30, with TRBD2 matching over 7 bases. Trimming took 4 bases from V and 4 from J; bases not matched to a gene: 6. This CDR3 contains 14 residues. Germline V gene data show CDR1 as GTSNPN and CDR2 as SVGIG (reference sequence). The CDR3 DNA is TGTGCCTGGACTGGGGTAGCGGGCACCGGGGAGCTGTTTTTT. It yields the protein CAWTGVAGTGELFF.

The chain combines TRBV7-9 with TRBJ2-7; TRBD1 agrees at 9 bases. Germline values: CDR1 SEHNR, CDR2 FQNEAQ (reference sequence). The CDR3 sequence is 14 residues long. V shed 5 bases, J shed 6 bases, and the junction held 8 bases outside the gene matches. The DNA of the CDR3 is TGTGCCAGCAGCCCCGGGACAGGGCTAACCGAGCAGTACTTC. Translated: CASSPGTGLTEQYF. The full variable domain, rest sourced from reference TRBV7-9 and TRBJ2-7, is DTGVSQNPRHKITKRGQNVTFRCDPISEHNRLYWYRQTLGQGPEFLTYFQNEAQLEKSRLLSDRFSAERPKGSFSTLEIQRTEQGDSAMYLCASSPGTGLTEQYFGPGTRLTVT.

This clone was recorded a few times. This sequence joins TRBV6-6 and TRBJ1-3, with D maybe TRBD1 (6 bases). V shed 4 bases and J shed 5 bases, with 15 bases lying between them. Germline CDR1 MNHNY, CDR2 SVGAGI (reference sequence). The CDR3 spans 15 residues. CDR3 sequence reads: CASSSNRQARNTIYF. CDR3 nucleotide sequence: TGTGCCAGCAGTTCCAACCGACAGGCTAGAAACACCATATATTTT.

This clone was detected once. The CDR3 is CASSLGQRQGYQETQYF. CDR3 bases: TGTGCCAGCAGCTTAGGTCAGCGACAGGGGTACCAAGAGACCCAGTACTTC. V and J are TRBV7-8 and TRBJ2-5; 8 bases are shared with TRBD1. The CDR3 totals 17 residues. CDR1 SGHVS and CDR2 FQNEAQ come from the germline V gene. V lost 1 base and J lost 0; bases outside the gene matches: 7.

V gene TRBV7-2 combines with J gene TRBJ1-1; D is undetermined. CDR1 is SGHTA, CDR2 FQGNSA, per germline. The CDR3 extends over 15 amino acids. Trimming took 5 bases from V and 4 from J, leaving 17 bases between them. CDR3 nucleotide sequence: TGTGCCAGCAGCCCCGAACTCGGCCGGGGCACTGAAGCTTTCTTT. The encoded protein is CASSPELGRGTEAFF.